The entry that follows covers one TCR beta chain sequence. The antigen is undetermined. Some clones are missing from TCRdb's copy, which holds only in-frame ones; the method was immunoSEQ multiplex PCR. The top ten clones hold roughly 0.65% of a sample with roughly 80,000 clones, 85% to 95% of them seen once. V lost 2 bases, J lost 4 bases, and 15 bases lay in between. The germline V gene has CDR1 MDHEN and CDR2 SYDVKM. The length of the CDR3 is 16 residues. The record originates from a study of cytomegalovirus exposure and HLA in healthy donors. Study-level findings and limits: With high specificity and sensitivity, the classifier reportedly diagnosed cytomegalovirus status.

The donors were members of the validation cohort comprising approximately 120 subjects, separate from the roughly 700-subject first cohort. The TCR comes from a man between 18 and 35 years old in good health and CMV-seronegative. The genes are TRBV28 and TRBJ1-5, with D possibly matching TRBD1 (6 bases). Input material: PBMCs. CDR3 region: CASSLEGRGRNQPQHF. The DNA of the CDR3 is TGTGCCAGCAGTTTAGAAGGCAGGGGTAGGAATCAGCCCCAGCATTTT.